The present T cell receptor (beta chain) was sequenced within a study of T cells in Graves' hyperthyroidism and ophthalmopathy. V was cut by 6 bases and J by 4 bases, with 15 bases left in between. CDR1 is SNHLY, CDR2 FYNNEI, per germline. The CDR3 has 14 amino acids. Amplified TCR beta CDR3 regions derived from RNA transcripts. Carried out on the TCR CDR3, a first-round RT-PCR used the HTBI primer set. TCRdb re-analysed the multiplex PCR reads in MiXCR, keeping a single row per CDR3 protein. The sample holds 300,000 to 450,000 distinct CDR3 sequences, roughly 15% seen once. This clonotype was found many times. Enrolled ophthalmopathy patients presented with a Clinical Activity Score of at least 3, a NOSPECS grade of at least 4, and disease duration under 3 months.

The rearrangement joins TRBV2 to TRBJ1-2; D is undetermined. The clonotype was recovered from a woman under 40 with Graves' ophthalmopathy. The sample was blood. Here the CDR3 reads CASRGFHHPYGYTF. The CDR3 DNA reads as TGTGCCAGCAGGGGATTCCATCATCCCTATGGCTACACCTTC.